These 23 T cell receptor beta chains were sequenced from one sample in a study of shared T cell receptors in the human thymus. Assay: immunoSEQ multiplex PCR; the TCRdb copy retains only in-frame clones and omits some. The table records hundreds of thousands of clones, around 78% of them present only once. The sample also formed part of further work on human thymus T cells.

The specimen sequenced was thymocytes. The origin of the receptors is a boy under two years old with a congenital heart defect.

V usage is TRBV28 and J usage is TRBJ2-5; TRBD2 aligns across 8 bases. The CDR3 consists of 15 residues. The V and J ends lost 6 bases and 1 base, in that order; junction bases with no gene match: 7. From germline, CDR1 is MDHEN and CDR2 SYDVKM. CDR3 amino acids: CASSLSSGRQETQYF. The DNA for the CDR3 is TGTGCCAGCAGCCTATCTAGCGGGCGCCAAGAGACCCAGTACTTC.

The chain joins TRBV5-1 to TRBJ2-5; 8 bases agree with TRBD1. Germline V gene lookup returns CDR1 SGHRS and CDR2 YFSETQ. The CDR3 spans 16 residues. The junction had 13 bases not matched to a gene; V was cut back by 4 bases and J by 5 bases. The CDR3 DNA reads as TGCGCCAGCAGCGCCGGGACAGGTAGGACCAGGGAGACCCAGTACTTC. Its translation: CASSAGTGRTRETQYF.

V and J are TRBV11-3 and TRBJ2-2; D might be TRBD2 (6 bases). This CDR3 has 16 residues. Germline CDR1 SGHNT, CDR2 YENEEA. Trimming took 0 bases from V and 5 from J, leaving 13 bases between them. CDR3 sequence: CASSLDSGLQTGELFF. The CDR3 region has the DNA TGTGCCAGCAGCTTAGACTCGGGACTCCAGACCGGGGAGCTGTTTTTT.

The chain joins TRBV4-3 to TRBJ1-2, with unresolved D. CDR1 is LGHNA, CDR2 YSLEER, per germline. Trimming pared 0 bases from V and 0 bases from J, leaving 8 bases between. CDR3 length: 15 residues. The CDR3 protein is CASSQDLSANYGYTF. The CDR3 DNA sequence: TGCGCCAGCAGCCAAGATTTGTCAGCTAACTATGGCTACACCTTC.

The chain combines TRBV11-3 with TRBJ1-4; D unresolved. Deletions cut 3 bases from V and 5 bases from J, with 16 bases between. The CDR3 covers 16 residues. The germline gives CDR1 SGHNT, CDR2 YENEEA. CDR3 coding DNA: TGTGCCAGCAGCTTCTCGGGAAGGCCCTGGAATGAAAAACTGTTTTTT. This codes for CASSFSGRPWNEKLFF. The entire variable domain, with the rest obtained from reference TRBV11-3 and TRBJ1-4, is as follows: EAGVVQSPRYKIIEKKQPVAFWCNPISGHNTLYWYLQNLGQGPELLIRYENEEAVDDSQLPKDRFSAERLKGVDSTLKIQPAELGDSAVYLCASSFSGRPWNEKLFFGSGTQLSVL.

This chain connects TRBV25-1 to TRBJ2-1, with D tentatively TRBD2 (5 bases). Germline V lookup: CDR1 MGHDK, CDR2 SYGVNS. The CDR3 sequence is 15 residues long. Trimming took off 5 bases at V and 1 base at J, with 12 bases between the two ends. The CDR3, as DNA: TGTGCCAGCAGTAAACAGCGGCCGTCCTACAATGAGCAGTTCTTC. Protein sequence: CASSKQRPSYNEQFF.

The gene calls are TRBV4-3 and TRBJ2-1, with D possibly matching TRBD2 (6 bases). CDR1 LGHNA and CDR2 YSLEER come from the germline V gene. The CDR3 length is 19 residues. V lost 7 bases, J lost 0 bases, and 25 bases lay in between. The CDR3 DNA is TGCGCCAGCACCCACGAAACCAATATACGGGAGAGCTCCTACAATGAGCAGTTCTTC. Residues: CASTHETNIRESSYNEQFF.

The V and J genes are TRBV5-8 and TRBJ2-5; the match to TRBD2 covers 7 bases. Losses at the gene ends were 4 bases for V and 1 base for J; bases not matched to a gene: 7. Germline assignment: CDR1 SGHTS and CDR2 YDEGEE. The CDR3 covers 15 residues. The CDR3 protein is CASSGLDRTQETQYF. CDR3 coding DNA: TGTGCCAGCAGCGGACTAGACCGAACCCAAGAGACCCAGTACTTC. Combining the CDR3 with reference TRBV5-8 and TRBJ2-5 gives the whole variable domain EAGVTQSPTHLIKTRGQQATLRCSPISGHTSVYWYQQALGLGLQFLLWYDEGEERNRGNFPPRFSGRQFPNYSSELNVNALELEDSALYLCASSGLDRTQETQYFGPGTRLLVL.

There are a few counts of this clone. V is TRBV11-3 and J is TRBJ2-1; TRBD2 matches 11 bases. This CDR3 region has 17 residues. Germline trimming cut 5 bases from V and 7 bases from J; bases unmatched to any gene: 13. In germline, CDR1 is SGHNT, CDR2 YENEEA. Here the CDR3 reads CASSISPLAGVLNEQFF. CDR3 nucleotide sequence: TGTGCCAGCAGCATTTCCCCACTAGCGGGAGTTTTGAATGAGCAGTTCTTC. Using reference TRBV11-3 and TRBJ2-1 for the parts outside the CDR3, the full variable domain is EAGVVQSPRYKIIEKKQPVAFWCNPISGHNTLYWYLQNLGQGPELLIRYENEEAVDDSQLPKDRFSAERLKGVDSTLKIQPAELGDSAVYLCASSISPLAGVLNEQFFGPGTRLTVL.

This clone was recorded a few times. This chain connects TRBV5-4 to TRBJ2-2, with 10 bases that match TRBD1. Germline V lookup: CDR1 SGHNT, CDR2 YYREEE (reference sequence). The CDR3 runs to 16 residues. With 4 bases clipped from V and 3 bases from J, the junction kept 6 bases outside the gene matches. DNA of the CDR3: TGTGCCAGCAGCCGAGGGACAGGGGTTTACACCGGGGAGCTGTTTTTT. This gives the protein CASSRGTGVYTGELFF.

The rearrangement uses TRBV11-3 and TRBJ1-1, with TRBD1 matching over 7 bases. V was clipped by 3 bases and J by 2 bases; unmatched bases: 6. CDR1 is SGHNT and CDR2 is YENEEA in the germline V gene. The CDR3 has 15 amino acids. This chain's CDR3 is CASSLRDSENTEAFF. In DNA form, the CDR3 reads TGTGCCAGCAGCTTGCGGGACAGCGAAAACACTGAAGCTTTCTTT.

The chain links TRBV7-9 to TRBJ2-1; tentative D call: TRBD2 (6 bases). V lost 6 bases and J 4 bases, leaving 16 bases between the germline ends. Germline CDR1 reads SEHNR; CDR2 reads FQNEAQ (reference sequence). The CDR3 is made up of 15 amino acids. The chain's CDR3 is CASSHKASDYNEQFF. As DNA, the CDR3 is TGTGCCAGCAGTCATAAGGCTAGCGATTACAATGAGCAGTTCTTC.

V usage is TRBV6-5 and J usage is TRBJ2-7; 9 bases agree with TRBD1. This CDR3 has 16 residues. CDR1 is MNHEY, CDR2 SVGAGI, per germline. The V and J ends lost 2 bases and 6 bases, in that order; junction bases with no gene match: 11. Here the CDR3 reads CASSYTPPQGASEQYF. For the CDR3, the DNA is TGTGCCAGCAGTTACACGCCTCCACAGGGGGCAAGCGAGCAGTACTTC.

The CDR3, as DNA: TGTGCCATCAGTGACCTTAAACCGACGGGACAGTCACCCTACGAGCAGTACTTC. The encoded protein is CAISDLKPTGQSPYEQYF. The chain carries TRBV10-3 and TRBJ2-7; TRBD1 matches at 7 bases. Trimming cost V 3 bases and J 2 bases; bases outside gene matches: 16. The CDR3 has 18 amino acids. CDR1 is ENHRY and CDR2 is SYGVKD in the germline V gene.

The V call is TRBV5-1, the J call TRBJ2-7; possibly TRBD2 for D (7 bases). Germline lookup yields CDR1 SGHRS and CDR2 YFSETQ. The CDR3 is 14 amino acids. V was clipped by 1 base and J by 5 bases, with 13 bases between them. In nucleotides, the CDR3 is TGCGCCAGCAGCTTGCGGGGGGCCCCTGACGAGCAGTACTTC. Its protein product is CASSLRGAPDEQYF.

V gene TRBV12-5 combines with J gene TRBJ2-7; 7 bases agree with TRBD1. V lost 0 bases to trimming and J lost 3 bases; unmatched junction nucleotides: 8. Germline CDR1 reads LGHNT; CDR2 reads FRNRAP. The CDR3 length is 16 residues. CDR3 in amino acids: CASGLVPGQPYYEQYF. The CDR3 nucleotides are TGTGCTAGTGGTTTGGTACCGGGACAGCCATACTACGAGCAGTACTTC.

The genes are TRBV5-4 and TRBJ2-7, with 11 bases aligning to TRBD2. Trimming at V came to 3 bases and at J to 5 bases, leaving 13 bases not matched to a gene. The CDR3 is made up of 17 amino acids. Germline-derived CDR1 and CDR2 are SGHNT and YYREEE (reference sequence). CDR3 nucleotide sequence: TGTGCCAGCAGCTCCAACTGGACTAGCGGGCGGGGAAACGAGCAGTACTTC. This gives the protein CASSSNWTSGRGNEQYF.

The chain links TRBV6-1 to TRBJ2-3, with 8 bases lining up with TRBD1. The germline gives CDR1 MNHNS, CDR2 SASEGT. J gave up 2 bases and V 8 bases, and 6 bases lay outside the gene matches. This CDR3 spans 14 amino acids. CDR3 sequence (DNA): TGTGCCAGCCGACCGGACAGGGACACAGATACGCAGTATTTT. Translating gives CASRPDRDTDTQYF.

The chain couples TRBV4-1 to TRBJ2-1; the D gene is possibly TRBD2 (5 bases). Germline V gene data show CDR1 as MGHRA and CDR2 as YSYEKL. The CDR3 is made up of 16 amino acids. The ends were cut back, 1 base at V and 3 bases at J, with 13 bases in the middle. The CDR3 nucleotides read TGCGCCAGCAGCCAAGTGGTGGGAGTGGTCTACAATGAGCAGTTCTTC. Its protein product is CASSQVVGVVYNEQFF.

The CDR3 nucleotides are TGTGCCAGCAGCCCACAGGGGTCGCGCGCCCACGAGCAGTACTTC. It codes for CASSPQGSRAHEQYF. The gene calls are TRBV7-9 and TRBJ2-7, with TRBD1 identical over 7 bases. With 5 bases clipped from V and 5 bases from J, the junction kept 12 bases outside the gene matches. There are 15 residues in the CDR3. Germline V gives CDR1 SEHNR, CDR2 FQNEAQ (reference sequence). Complete variable domain (other parts from reference TRBV7-9 and TRBJ2-7): DTGVSQNPRHKITKRGQNVTFRCDPISEHNRLYWYRQTLGQGPEFLTYFQNEAQLEKSRLLSDRFSAERPKGSFSTLEIQRTEQGDSAMYLCASSPQGSRAHEQYFGPGTRLTVT.

V gene TRBV5-6 combines with J gene TRBJ2-1, with D perhaps matching TRBD1 (6 bases). The CDR3 extends over 16 amino acids. Germline CDR1 and CDR2: SGHDT and YYEEEE. V shed 0 bases and J shed 5 bases, with 15 bases lying between them. The DNA of the CDR3 is TGTGCCAGCAGCTTGGCGGGCAGGGGTATCCACAATGAGCAGTTCTTC. Its protein product is CASSLAGRGIHNEQFF. The entire variable domain, with the rest obtained from reference TRBV5-6 and TRBJ2-1, is as follows: DAGVTQSPTHLIKTRGQQVTLRCSPKSGHDTVSWYQQALGQGPQFIFQYYEEEERQRGNFPDRFSGHQFPNYSSELNVNALLLGDSALYLCASSLAGRGIHNEQFFGPGTRLTVL.

The chain uses TRBV10-2 and TRBJ2-4, with 7 bases that match TRBD2. Per the germline V gene, CDR1 is WSHSY and CDR2 is SAAADI. CDR3 length: 16 amino acids. V was clipped by 4 bases and J by 0 bases; unmatched bases: 6. CDR3 in DNA: TGCGCCAGCAGTGGCGGGACTAATATAGCCAAAAACATTCAGTACTTC. Protein: CASSGGTNIAKNIQYF.

This clone turned up a few times. The chain recombines TRBV7-2 with TRBJ1-3; D gene unclear. This CDR3 has 15 amino acids. In germline, CDR1 is SGHTA, CDR2 FQGNSA. V gave up 0 bases and J gave up 0 bases, with 6 bases separating them. The CDR3 bases are TGTGCCAGCAGCTTAGCCCTACCCTCTGGAAACACCATATATTTT. Its protein product is CASSLALPSGNTIYF.